These T cell receptor beta chains were read from a single sample in a study of molecular identifiers for immune sequencing clone quantification. TCRdb passed the PCR reads through MiXCR, listing each CDR3 protein once. Among some 590,000 distinct CDR3 sequences, 25% were seen once, and the ten largest hold 0.78%. The sequencing sample was made of naive CD8+ T cells from blood, with Jurkat cell RNA spiked in. These receptors were taken from a human donor in good health. Some libraries in this study had Jurkat cell RNA spiked in. Both conserved end residues are part of each CDR3. D genes are given only for firm matches. For some rows the clone size is stated as once, few or many, or as a class when expanded; others skip it.

clone_size,j_call,d_call,v_call,cdr3_nt,cdr3_aa
.,TRBJ2-1,.,TRBV11-2,TGTGCCAGCAGCTTAGCTTATGGGGTCAGCTACAATGAGCAGTTCTTC,CASSLAYGVSYNEQFF
.,TRBJ2-7,.,TRBV19,TGTGCCAGTAGTATAGTAGGCGGGGTCGAGCAGTACTTC,CASSIVGGVEQYF
few,TRBJ2-1,.,TRBV4-3,TGCGCCAGCAGCCCAGACTACTCCTACAATGAGCAGTTCTTC,CASSPDYSYNEQFF
.,TRBJ2-7,.,TRBV28,TGTGCCAGCATGCTCGCAGGGGCCTACGAGCAGTACTTC,CASMLAGAYEQYF
many,TRBJ1-1,.,TRBV12-3/TRBV12-4,TGTGCCAGCAGTTTAGGGGGATCAGGCACTGAAGCTTTCTTT,CASSLGGSGTEAFF
many,TRBJ2-7,.,TRBV7-9,TGTGCCAGCAGCTCCGGACAGTCGAGCTCCTACGAGCAGTACTTC,CASSSGQSSSYEQYF
many,TRBJ2-3,TRBD2,TRBV2,TGTGCCAGCAGTGAACCTAGCGGGGAGGCGGCAGATACGCAGTATTTT,CASSEPSGEAADTQYF
.,TRBJ2-5,TRBD1,TRBV7-3,TGTGCCAGCAGCTTACTGGGGACAGGACAAGAGACCCAGTACTTC,CASSLLGTGQETQYF
.,TRBJ2-1,TRBD2,TRBV20-1,TGCAGTGCTAGCGGACTAGCGGTATCCGCGAATGAGCAGTTCTTC,CSASGLAVSANEQFF
.,TRBJ2-7,TRBD1,TRBV6-1,TGTGGCAGCCTCGGGACAGGGGGCCCCATGCCCTACGAGCAGTACTTC,CGSLGTGGPMPYEQYF
.,TRBJ2-3,TRBD2,TRBV5-8,TGTGCCAGCAGCTTGGAGACTAGCGGGAGTACAGATACGCAGTATTTT,CASSLETSGSTDTQYF
few,TRBJ2-7,TRBD1,TRBV20-1,TGCAGTGCTAGATCGACAGGGAATGCCTACGAGCAGTACTTC,CSARSTGNAYEQYF
.,TRBJ1-4,.,TRBV27,TGTGCCAGCAGTTCCCTAATAACTAATGAAAAACTGTTTTTT,CASSSLITNEKLFF
.,TRBJ2-1,TRBD1,TRBV4-1,TGCGCCAGCAGCCAAGTCAGGGGGCTTCGGAAGGGGCAGTTCTTC,CASSQVRGLRKGQFF
.,TRBJ1-3,.,TRBV20-1,TGCAGTGCTATCGGGCCGGGGGTGGAGGGAAACACCATATATTTT,CSAIGPGVEGNTIYF
many,TRBJ2-5,TRBD2,TRBV4-3,TGCGCCAGCAGCCCTAGACTAGCGGGGGACCAAGAGACCCAGTACTTC,CASSPRLAGDQETQYF
few,TRBJ1-4,.,TRBV30,TGTGCCTGGAGTACGCTGAGTAATGAAAAACTGTTTTTT,CAWSTLSNEKLFF
many,TRBJ2-3,TRBD1,TRBV30,TGTGCCTGGAGTCTAACAGGGGGAGCAGATACGCAGTATTTT,CAWSLTGGADTQYF
once,TRBJ2-3,.,TRBV3-1,TGTGCCAGCAGCCCCCGACCTGTGGTAGCGGGCACAGATACGCAGTATTTT,CASSPRPVVAGTDTQYF
many,TRBJ2-1,.,TRBV4-3,TGCGCCAGCTCCACGGGGGGCGACTACAATGAGCAGTTCTTC,CASSTGGDYNEQFF
few,TRBJ1-2,.,TRBV30,TGTGCCTGGAGGTCAGGGGACGGCTATGGCTACACCTTC,CAWRSGDGYGYTF
few,TRBJ1-1,.,TRBV19,TGTGCCAGTAGAGCCCGACAGGAAAAGAACACTGAAGCTTTCTTT,CASRARQEKNTEAFF
many,TRBJ2-3,TRBD2,TRBV6-5,TGTGCCAGCAGTTACTCGAGGTGGAGCGTCGGGGGGGCAGATACGCAGTATTTT,CASSYSRWSVGGADTQYF
many,TRBJ2-5,TRBD2,TRBV30,TGTGCCTGGAGCCTCAGGGGTAGCGGGGTCCAAGAGACCCAGTACTTC,CAWSLRGSGVQETQYF
few,TRBJ1-3,.,TRBV4-3,TGCGCCAGCAGCCAAGGCACGCACATCGGGGATAACTCTGGAAACACCATATATTTT,CASSQGTHIGDNSGNTIYF
many,TRBJ1-1,.,TRBV20-1,TGCAGTGCTAGAGAGGGGACTACTGAAGCTTTCTTT,CSAREGTTEAFF
.,TRBJ2-3,.,TRBV7-6,TGTGCCAGCAGTGCAATTGGAGAGACAGGTACGCAGTATTTT,CASSAIGETGTQYF
few,TRBJ2-7,TRBD2,TRBV3-1,TGTGCCAGCAGCGGACCTCGACTAGCTGGTGGATACGAGCAGTACTTC,CASSGPRLAGGYEQYF
.,TRBJ2-2,.,TRBV6-5,TGTTCCAGCAGTCCCGGGACTCTCGCCGGGGAGCTGTTTTTT,CSSSPGTLAGELFF
few,TRBJ1-1,.,TRBV27,TGTGCCAGCAGTTTGATCGGCGCCAGGGGTGTTCGCACTGAAGCTTTCTTT,CASSLIGARGVRTEAFF
many,TRBJ2-7,TRBD1,TRBV14,TGTGCCAGCAGCCTCAGGGGGCTCTCCGAGCAGTACTTC,CASSLRGLSEQYF
.,TRBJ1-2,TRBD1,TRBV7-9,TGTGCCAGCAGCTTTGGAGCAGGGGGCATTTCTGACTATGGCTACACCTTC,CASSFGAGGISDYGYTF
many,TRBJ2-3,.,TRBV13,TGCGCCAGCAGCTTTAAGGGGACAGATACGCAGTATTTT,CASSFKGTDTQYF
many,TRBJ2-6,TRBD1,TRBV7-9,TGTGCCAGCAGCTCTCGGACAGGGTCCTCTGGGGCCAACGTCCTGACTTTC,CASSSRTGSSGANVLTF
few,TRBJ2-7,TRBD2,TRBV28,TGTGCCAGCAGTTTGGGGCTAGCGGGAGGGCGCCACGAGCAGTACTTC,CASSLGLAGGRHEQYF
few,TRBJ2-7,.,TRBV12-3/TRBV12-4,TGTGCCAGCAGTTTTGAGATGGGTCTGGTCGAGCAGTACTTC,CASSFEMGLVEQYF
.,TRBJ1-4,.,TRBV4-3,TGCGCCAGCAGCCAAGACGCCAGTGGGGCAACTAATGAAAAACTGTTTTTT,CASSQDASGATNEKLFF
.,TRBJ1-5,TRBD1,TRBV3-1,TGTGCCAGCAGCCAAGCTGGGACAGGTATCAATCAGCCCCAGCATTTT,CASSQAGTGINQPQHF
many,TRBJ1-6,.,TRBV7-9,TGTGCCGGCGGGGCGGCAGGCTATAATTCACCCCTCCACTTT,CAGGAAGYNSPLHF
many,TRBJ1-2,.,TRBV20-1,TGCAGTGCTAACCCTAACTATGGCTACACCTTC,CSANPNYGYTF
few,TRBJ2-2,TRBD1,TRBV5-1,TGCGCCAGCAGCAACCAGGGGACAGGGCGAACCCTCGACGACGCCGGGGAGCTGTTTTTT,CASSNQGTGRTLDDAGELFF
.,TRBJ2-7,TRBD1,TRBV6-2/TRBV6-3,TGTGCCAGCAGCCCGGGACAGCCGGCCGAGCAGTACTTC,CASSPGQPAEQYF
many,TRBJ1-2,.,TRBV6-2/TRBV6-3,TGTGCCAGCAGTTCAGTTTTATATGGCTACACCTTC,CASSSVLYGYTF
few,TRBJ1-1,.,TRBV2,TGTGCCAGCAGCTATACGACTGCCGTACCGAGGACTGAAGCTTTCTTT,CASSYTTAVPRTEAFF
many,TRBJ2-1,TRBD1,TRBV7-9,TGTGCCAGCAGCACTACAGGGGGCTCCTACAATGAGCAGTTCTTC,CASSTTGGSYNEQFF
many,TRBJ1-1,.,TRBV29-1,TGCAGCGTGGCTCCCCGGTATGGCACTGAAGCTTTCTTT,CSVAPRYGTEAFF
many,TRBJ2-4,TRBD2,TRBV28,TGTGCCAGCAGTTTCCTGACTAGCGGGGCCAAAAACATTCAGTACTTC,CASSFLTSGAKNIQYF
.,TRBJ1-4,.,TRBV4-3,TGCGCCAGCAGCCAAGATTTGTCGGGGGGCGTAACGACTAATGAAAAACTGTTTTTT,CASSQDLSGGVTTNEKLFF
.,TRBJ2-7,.,TRBV5-1,TGCGCCAGCAGCTGGGAGTGGCAGAGCTCCTACGAGCAGTACTTC,CASSWEWQSSYEQYF
few,TRBJ1-4,.,TRBV5-4,TGTGCCAGCAGCAAGGACGTTGCAACTAATGAAAAACTGTTTTTT,CASSKDVATNEKLFF
.,TRBJ2-3,TRBD2,TRBV9,TGTGCCAGCAGCCCAGAAGGTAGTCTAGCGGGGGGGGATACGCAGTATTTT,CASSPEGSLAGGDTQYF